The rows below give T cell receptor beta chains drawn from one sample of a study of blood T cell repertoires in COVID-19. TCRdb's table, derived via immunoSEQ multiplex PCR, lists solely in-frame clones and lacks some. Counted here are roughly 90,000 clones, 70% to 90% occurring once; the ten biggest clones make up nearly 3.5%. Sequenced sample: peripheral blood. The receptors were sampled from a man between 45 and 60 years old with acute or convalescent COVID-19. CDR3s include the opening cysteine and the closing phenylalanine or tryptophan. A D gene is named only where the DNA matches it firmly. Expanded clones get a size class; other rows say once, few or many, or leave the size out.

cdr3_nt | cdr3_aa | j_call | d_call | clone_size | v_call
TGTGCCAGCAGCTTAGTCCGGTTGGCAGATACGCAGTATTTT | CASSLVRLADTQYF | TRBJ2-3 | . | . | TRBV7-2
TGTGCCAGCAGACTCGGGACAGGGTTGAACACTGAAGCTTTCTTT | CASRLGTGLNTEAFF | TRBJ1-1 | TRBD1 | . | TRBV6-5
TGCGCCAGCAGCCAAGGGACTAGCGAGAACAATGAGCAGTTCTTC | CASSQGTSENNEQFF | TRBJ2-1 | TRBD2 | few | TRBV4-3
TGTGCCAGCAGCTTATATGTTGGCGGGAGTACAGATGAGCAGTTCTTC | CASSLYVGGSTDEQFF | TRBJ2-1 | TRBD2 | . | TRBV7-3
TGTGCCAGTAGTGCCTCCCATATAGGGGTCACAGATACGCAGTATTTT | CASSASHIGVTDTQYF | TRBJ2-3 | . | . | TRBV19
TGTGCCAGCAGAAGAGGGTGGAACACTGAAGCTTTCTTT | CASRRGWNTEAFF | TRBJ1-1 | . | few | TRBV12-3/TRBV12-4
TGTGCCAGCAGTTACTCCCCAGGGGCAGATACGCAGTATTTT | CASSYSPGADTQYF | TRBJ2-3 | . | once | TRBV6-5
TGCAGCGTTGAACAGGAGGAAAACTATGGCTACACCTTC | CSVEQEENYGYTF | TRBJ1-2 | . | many | TRBV29-1
TGTGCCAGCAGTGAAGCCGACAGGGGGCTCGGGGTAGGGATCCCGCATTTC | CASSEADRGLGVGIPHF | TRBJ2-7 | TRBD1 | once | TRBV2
TGTGCCAGCAGCCAAGAGGGGGGTGGCACAGATACGCAGTATTTT | CASSQEGGGTDTQYF | TRBJ2-3 | . | . | TRBV3-1/TRBV3-2
TGTGCCAGCAGTCTTAGCGGGGCCAACACAGATACGCAGTATTTT | CASSLSGANTDTQYF | TRBJ2-3 | TRBD2 | . | TRBV6-5
TGTGCCAGCAGCCAAGATTGGACTAGCGGGAGGGCGTCCTACAATGAGCAGTTCTTC | CASSQDWTSGRASYNEQFF | TRBJ2-1 | TRBD2 | . | TRBV3-1/TRBV3-2
TGTGCCAGCAGATCTGGGTGGGGCCCGTCCGGGGAGCTGTTTTTT | CASRSGWGPSGELFF | TRBJ2-2 | . | once | TRBV11-3
TGCGCCAGCAGCCTACGGGGGGACTCTGGAAACACCATATATTTT | CASSLRGDSGNTIYF | TRBJ1-3 | . | few | TRBV4-1
TGTGCCAGCAGCCAAGTAGGGGGACAGGGGGCGGCAGCTTTCTTT | CASSQVGGQGAAAFF | TRBJ1-1 | TRBD1 | . | TRBV3-1/TRBV3-2
TGCGCCAGCAGCCAAGATCTTAACTACGAGCAGTACTTC | CASSQDLNYEQYF | TRBJ2-7 | . | . | TRBV4-3
TGTGCCAGCAGTTACTCTGGAGGGCCTAGGGAAGGCTACACCTTC | CASSYSGGPREGYTF | TRBJ1-2 | . | . | TRBV6-5